Listed below are T cell receptor beta chains from one sample, sequenced in a study of chemoradiotherapy in HPV16-positive cancers. TCRdb keeps only in-frame clones here, not all; method: immunoSEQ multiplex PCR. The table has 2,500 to 3,000 clones, roughly nine tenths seen once; the top ten hold 2.9%. This specimen was tumor tissue, taken from a patient who underwent chemoradiotherapy. These receptors were collected from a human donor with HPV-associated anogenital cancer. Both conserved end residues are part of each CDR3. D genes are given only for firm matches. A clone size is listed for some rows: how often the clone was seen (once, few, many), or a class if it is expanded.

V: TRBV30
D: .
J: TRBJ2-2
size: .
DNA: TGTGCCTGGAGTGTACGGGGGAACGGGGAGCTGTTTTTT
CDR3: CAWSVRGNGELFF

V: TRBV11-2
D: TRBD1
J: TRBJ2-2
size: .
DNA: TGTGCCAGCAGCTTAGCTGGTGGACAGGGTGACACCGGGGAGCTGTTTTTT
CDR3: CASSLAGGQGDTGELFF

V: TRBV5-5
D: .
J: TRBJ1-5
size: .
DNA: TGTGCCAGCAGCCGGGACCCCCTGGGCAATCAGCCCCAGCATTTT
CDR3: CASSRDPLGNQPQHF

V: TRBV30
D: .
J: TRBJ1-1
size: large
DNA: TGTGCCTGGAGTGTGGGGCTCCAAGCTTTCTTT
CDR3: CAWSVGLQAFF

V: TRBV27
D: TRBD2
J: TRBJ2-7
size: .
DNA: TGTGCCAGCAGTCCAGGACTAGCGGGGGGCGGCGCCTACGAGCAGTACTTC
CDR3: CASSPGLAGGGAYEQYF

V: TRBV29-1
D: .
J: TRBJ2-1
size: .
DNA: TGCAGCGTAAGGGAGGGGGTGGGCAATGAGCAGTTCTTC
CDR3: CSVREGVGNEQFF

V: TRBV18
D: .
J: TRBJ2-6
size: once
DNA: TGTGCCAGCTCACCACGGGCTGCACTCTCTGGGGCCAACGTCCTGACTTTC
CDR3: CASSPRAALSGANVLTF

V: TRBV5-4
D: .
J: TRBJ1-2
size: once
DNA: TGTGCCAGCAGCCACAGGGCTTTTGGATATGGCTACACCTTC
CDR3: CASSHRAFGYGYTF

V: TRBV30
D: .
J: TRBJ1-5
size: .
DNA: TGTGCCTGGAGTGTAGATGGTGGGAATCAGCCCCAGCATTTT
CDR3: CAWSVDGGNQPQHF

V: TRBV28
D: TRBD2
J: TRBJ2-7
size: .
DNA: TGTGCCAGCAGATTAATAGCGGGAGGTGAGCAGTACTTC
CDR3: CASRLIAGGEQYF

V: TRBV5-1
D: .
J: TRBJ2-1
size: .
DNA: TGCGCCAGCAGCTCCCCTGAGGTAGGGGGGGAGAATGAGCAGTTCTTC
CDR3: CASSSPEVGGENEQFF

V: TRBV6-6
D: .
J: TRBJ1-4
size: .
DNA: TGTGCCAGCAGTTACAGGGGAGGGGATGAAAAACTGTTTTTT
CDR3: CASSYRGGDEKLFF

V: TRBV19
D: TRBD2
J: TRBJ2-1
size: .
DNA: TGTGCCAGTAGTTGGGGCGGGGGGGACAATGAGCAGTTCTTC
CDR3: CASSWGGGDNEQFF

V: TRBV2
D: TRBD2
J: TRBJ2-3
size: .
DNA: TGTGCCAGCGGATTAGCGGGGGGCACAGATACGCAGTATTTT
CDR3: CASGLAGGTDTQYF

V: TRBV30
D: .
J: TRBJ1-6
size: once
DNA: TGTGCCTCATCGTCACGGGGGGGGAATTCACCCCTCCACTTT
CDR3: CASSSRGGNSPLHF

V: TRBV5-4
D: TRBD2
J: TRBJ2-5
size: .
DNA: TGTGCCAGCAGCTTGGGTGGGACTAGCGGGAGGAAGACCCAGTACTTC
CDR3: CASSLGGTSGRKTQYF

V: TRBV9
D: TRBD1
J: TRBJ2-7
size: .
DNA: TGTGCCAGCAGCCCTCGGGGACAGGGCAGCGAGCAGTACTTC
CDR3: CASSPRGQGSEQYF

V: TRBV5-6
D: TRBD1
J: TRBJ1-5
size: .
DNA: TGTGCCAGCAGCGAAGGGACAGGGGGTAGCAATCAGCCCCAGCATTTT
CDR3: CASSEGTGGSNQPQHF

V: TRBV10-2
D: .
J: TRBJ2-5
size: .
DNA: TGCGCCAGCAGTGAAGGCAGGCCCCAAGAGACCCAGTACTTC
CDR3: CASSEGRPQETQYF

V: TRBV10-3
D: .
J: TRBJ1-5
size: few
DNA: TGTGCCATCAGTCCCGGGACACCACGAGGTCAGCCCCAGCATTTT
CDR3: CAISPGTPRGQPQHF

V: TRBV11-2
D: TRBD2
J: TRBJ2-7
size: .
DNA: TGTGCCAGCAGCCCTGGGGGGCTAGCGGGAAACTACGAGCAGTACTTC
CDR3: CASSPGGLAGNYEQYF

V: TRBV29-1
D: TRBD2
J: TRBJ2-7
size: few
DNA: TGCAGCGTTGAAGATAGTGGGGGGGGACTAGCGGGAGTCCGCCCCTACGAGCAGTACTTC
CDR3: CSVEDSGGGLAGVRPYEQYF

V: TRBV9
D: .
J: TRBJ2-7
size: .
DNA: TGTGCCAGCAGCGAGGACGGATCCTACGAGCAGTACTTC
CDR3: CASSEDGSYEQYF

V: TRBV10-2
D: .
J: TRBJ2-3
size: once
DNA: TGCGCCAGCAGTGAGCCCCCAGGAGATACGCAGTATTTT
CDR3: CASSEPPGDTQYF